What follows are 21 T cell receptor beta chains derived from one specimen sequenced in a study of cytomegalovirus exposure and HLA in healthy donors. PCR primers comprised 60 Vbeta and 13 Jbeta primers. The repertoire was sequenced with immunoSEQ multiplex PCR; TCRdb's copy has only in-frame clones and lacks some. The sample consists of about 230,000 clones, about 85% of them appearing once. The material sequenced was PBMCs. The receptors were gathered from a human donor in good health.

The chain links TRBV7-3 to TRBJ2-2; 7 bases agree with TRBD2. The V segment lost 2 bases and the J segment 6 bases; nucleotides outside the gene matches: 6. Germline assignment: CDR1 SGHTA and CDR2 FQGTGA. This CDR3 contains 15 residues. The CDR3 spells CASSLYLGGAGELFF. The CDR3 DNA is TGTGCCAGCAGCTTATATCTTGGGGGGGCCGGGGAGCTGTTTTTT.

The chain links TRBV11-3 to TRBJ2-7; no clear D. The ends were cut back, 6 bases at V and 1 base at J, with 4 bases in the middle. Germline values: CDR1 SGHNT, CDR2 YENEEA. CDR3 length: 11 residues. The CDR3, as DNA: TGTGCCAGCAGTTCTTCCTACGAGCAGTACTTC. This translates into CASSSSYEQYF.

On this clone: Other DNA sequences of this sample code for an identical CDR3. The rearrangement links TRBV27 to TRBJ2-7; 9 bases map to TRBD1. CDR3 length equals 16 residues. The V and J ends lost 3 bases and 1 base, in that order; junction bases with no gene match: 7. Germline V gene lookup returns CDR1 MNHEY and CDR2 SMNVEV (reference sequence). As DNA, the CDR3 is TGTGCCAGCAGTTTGTCCGGGACAGGGCTTTCCTACGAGCAGTACTTC. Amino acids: CASSLSGTGLSYEQYF.

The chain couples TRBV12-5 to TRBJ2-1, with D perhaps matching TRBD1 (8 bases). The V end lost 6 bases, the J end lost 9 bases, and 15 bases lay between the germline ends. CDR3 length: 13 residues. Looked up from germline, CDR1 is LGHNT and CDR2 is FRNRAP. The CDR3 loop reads CASGPQGEGEQFF. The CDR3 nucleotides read TGTGCTAGTGGACCACAGGGGGAGGGTGAGCAGTTCTTC.

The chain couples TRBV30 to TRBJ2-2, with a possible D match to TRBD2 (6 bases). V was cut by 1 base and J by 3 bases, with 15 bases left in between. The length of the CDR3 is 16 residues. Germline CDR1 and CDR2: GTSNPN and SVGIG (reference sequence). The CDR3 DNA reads TGTGCCTGGAGTGGTGGAGGCGGGGCCCACACCGGGGAGCTGTTTTTT. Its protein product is CAWSGGGGAHTGELFF.

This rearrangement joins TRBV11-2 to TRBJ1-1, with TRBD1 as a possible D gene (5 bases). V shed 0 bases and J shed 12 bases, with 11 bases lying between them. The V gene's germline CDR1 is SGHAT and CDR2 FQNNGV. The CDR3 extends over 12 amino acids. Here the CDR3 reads CASSLDWGGTFF. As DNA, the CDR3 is TGTGCCAGCAGCTTAGATTGGGGCGGAACTTTCTTT.

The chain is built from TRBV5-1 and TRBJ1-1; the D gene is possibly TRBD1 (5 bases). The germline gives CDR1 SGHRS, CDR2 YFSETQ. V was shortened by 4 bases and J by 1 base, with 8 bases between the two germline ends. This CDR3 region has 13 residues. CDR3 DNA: TGCGCCAGCAGCCAGGACACGAACACTGAAGCTTTCTTT. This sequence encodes CASSQDTNTEAFF.

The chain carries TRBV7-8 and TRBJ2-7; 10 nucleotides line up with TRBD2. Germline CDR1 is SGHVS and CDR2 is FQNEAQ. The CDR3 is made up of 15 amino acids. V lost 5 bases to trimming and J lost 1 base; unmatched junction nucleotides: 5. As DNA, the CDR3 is TGTGCCAGCAGCATTCGGACTAGCGGATCCTACGAGCAGTACTTC. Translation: CASSIRTSGSYEQYF.

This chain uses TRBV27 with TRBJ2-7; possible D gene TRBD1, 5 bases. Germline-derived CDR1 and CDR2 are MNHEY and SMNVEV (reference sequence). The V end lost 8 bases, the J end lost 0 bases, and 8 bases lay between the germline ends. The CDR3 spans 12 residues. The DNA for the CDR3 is TGTGCCAGCTGGGGCAGCTCCTACGAGCAGTACTTC. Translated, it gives CASWGSSYEQYF.

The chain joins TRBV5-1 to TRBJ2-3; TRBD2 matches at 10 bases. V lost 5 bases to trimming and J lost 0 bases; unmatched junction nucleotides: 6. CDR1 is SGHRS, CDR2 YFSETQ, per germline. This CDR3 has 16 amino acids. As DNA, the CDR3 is TGCGCCAGCAGTCTAACTAGCGGGGTGAGCACAGATACGCAGTATTTT. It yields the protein CASSLTSGVSTDTQYF.

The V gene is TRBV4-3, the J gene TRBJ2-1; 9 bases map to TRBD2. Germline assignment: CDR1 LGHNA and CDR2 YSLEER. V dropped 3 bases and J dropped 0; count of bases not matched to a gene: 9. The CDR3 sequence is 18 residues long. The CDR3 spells CASSQGMTSGHSYNEQFF. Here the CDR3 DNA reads TGCGCCAGCAGCCAGGGAATGACTAGCGGTCACTCCTACAATGAGCAGTTCTTC.

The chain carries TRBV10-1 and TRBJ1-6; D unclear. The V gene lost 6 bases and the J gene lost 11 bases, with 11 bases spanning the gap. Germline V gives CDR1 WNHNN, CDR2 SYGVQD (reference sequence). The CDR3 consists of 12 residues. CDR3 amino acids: CASSPLPPPLHF. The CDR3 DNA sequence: TGCGCCAGCAGCCCCCTCCCTCCACCCCTCCACTTT.

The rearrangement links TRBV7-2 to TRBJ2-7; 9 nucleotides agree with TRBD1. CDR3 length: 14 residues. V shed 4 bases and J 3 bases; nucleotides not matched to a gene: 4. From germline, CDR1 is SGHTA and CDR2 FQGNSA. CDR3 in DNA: TGTGCCAGCAGCTCCGAGACAGGGGGCTACGAGCAGTACTTC. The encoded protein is CASSSETGGYEQYF.

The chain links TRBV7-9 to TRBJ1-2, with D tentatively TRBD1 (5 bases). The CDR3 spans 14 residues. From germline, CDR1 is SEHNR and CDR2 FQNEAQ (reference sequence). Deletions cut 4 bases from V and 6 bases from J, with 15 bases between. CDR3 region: CASSSHVDTNGYTF. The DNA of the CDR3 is TGTGCCAGCAGCTCGCACGTGGACACGAATGGCTACACCTTC.

DNA of the CDR3: TGCGCCAGCAGGGGGGGGAGGGGATCCTACAATGAGCAGTTCTTC. Its protein product is CASRGGRGSYNEQFF. The V gene is TRBV5-1, the J gene TRBJ2-1; TRBD2 aligns across 7 bases. CDR1 SGHRS and CDR2 YFSETQ come from the germline V gene. The CDR3 contains 15 residues. With 5 bases clipped from V and 1 base from J, the junction kept 6 bases outside the gene matches.

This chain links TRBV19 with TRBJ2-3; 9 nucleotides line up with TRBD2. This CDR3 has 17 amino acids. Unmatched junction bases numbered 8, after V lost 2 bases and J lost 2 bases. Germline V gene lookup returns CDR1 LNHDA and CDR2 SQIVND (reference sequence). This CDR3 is CASSIWFLAGNTDTQYF. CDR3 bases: TGTGCCAGTAGTATATGGTTCCTAGCGGGAAACACAGATACGCAGTATTTT.

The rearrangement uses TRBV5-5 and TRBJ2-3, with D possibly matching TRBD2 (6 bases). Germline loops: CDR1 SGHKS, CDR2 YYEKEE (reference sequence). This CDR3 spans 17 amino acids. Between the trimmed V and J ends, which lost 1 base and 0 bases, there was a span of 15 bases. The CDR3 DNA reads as TGTGCCAGCAGCTTGAGGGCGCTAGCGACTAGCACAGATACGCAGTATTTT. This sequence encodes CASSLRALATSTDTQYF.

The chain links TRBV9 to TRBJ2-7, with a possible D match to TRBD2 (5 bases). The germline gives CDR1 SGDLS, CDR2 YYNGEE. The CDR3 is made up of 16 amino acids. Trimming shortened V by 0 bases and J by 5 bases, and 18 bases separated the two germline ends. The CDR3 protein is CASSVEGSAGRDEQYF. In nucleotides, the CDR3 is TGTGCCAGCAGCGTAGAAGGGAGCGCCGGTAGGGACGAGCAGTACTTC.

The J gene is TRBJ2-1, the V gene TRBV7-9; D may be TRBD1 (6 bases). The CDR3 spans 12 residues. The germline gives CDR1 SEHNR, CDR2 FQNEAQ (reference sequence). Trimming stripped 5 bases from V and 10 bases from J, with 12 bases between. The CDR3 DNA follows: TGTGCCAGCAGCCCCCCCACAGGGGAGCAGTTCTTC. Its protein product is CASSPPTGEQFF.

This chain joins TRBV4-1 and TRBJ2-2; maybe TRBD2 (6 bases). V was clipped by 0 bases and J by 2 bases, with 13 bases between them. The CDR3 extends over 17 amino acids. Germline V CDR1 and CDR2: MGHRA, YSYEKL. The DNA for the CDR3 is TGCGCCAGCAGCCAAGATCCAGCCGGGGGAAACACCGGGGAGCTGTTTTTT. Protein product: CASSQDPAGGNTGELFF.

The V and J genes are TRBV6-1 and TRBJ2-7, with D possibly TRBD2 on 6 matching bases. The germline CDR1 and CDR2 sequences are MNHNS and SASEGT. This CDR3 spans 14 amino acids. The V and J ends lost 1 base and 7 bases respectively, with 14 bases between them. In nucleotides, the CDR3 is TGTGCCAGCAGTGAAGGACGGGGGACGATGGAGCAGTACTTC. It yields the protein CASSEGRGTMEQYF.